A single sample is the source of the 27 T cell receptor beta chains below, sequenced in a study of OX40 agonist ivuxolimab in advanced cancers. The protocol was immunoSEQ multiplex PCR, while the TCRdb copy is restricted to in-frame clones and leaves out a portion. The sample gives 30,000 to 45,000 clones, around 90% of which show up once; roughly 4% is in the top ten. This material consisted of CD4+ or CD8+ T cells sorted from blood, taken in a trial of the OX40 agonist ivuxolimab. These receptors all come from an adult with an advanced solid tumor such as melanoma, head and neck, liver or kidney cancer.

V gene TRBV12-5 combines with J gene TRBJ2-7, with TRBD1 identical over 8 bases. This CDR3 has 18 residues. The V and J ends lost 4 bases and 4 bases, in that order; junction bases with no gene match: 18. The V gene's germline CDR1 is LGHNT and CDR2 FRNRAP. CDR3 bases: TGTGCTAGTGGTTACAATCCAGGGGGCAGGTCTAGAATATACGAGCAGTACTTC. Protein product: CASGYNPGGRSRIYEQYF.

This chain links TRBV6-5 with TRBJ1-6; D is uncertain. The V gene lost 2 bases and the J gene lost 9 bases, with 5 bases spanning the gap. This CDR3 contains 12 residues. Germline loops: CDR1 MNHEY, CDR2 SVGAGI. CDR3 protein: CASSYRASPLHF. Here the CDR3 DNA reads TGTGCCAGCAGTTACAGGGCTTCACCCCTCCACTTT.

This chain connects TRBV4-1 to TRBJ2-1; perhaps TRBD1 as D (6 bases). CDR1 and CDR2 from the germline V gene are MGHRA and YSYEKL. The V end was cut by 2 bases, the J end by 4 bases, with 15 bases between. The CDR3 extends over 16 amino acids. The CDR3 DNA reads as TGCGCCAGCAGCCAACCGGGGCAGGGGAAATACAATGAGCAGTTCTTC. Encoded protein: CASSQPGQGKYNEQFF.

The chain uses TRBV5-8 and TRBJ2-1; D not resolved. The V end lost 0 bases, the J end lost 8 bases, and 6 bases lay between the germline ends. There are 12 residues in the CDR3. CDR1 and CDR2 from the germline V gene are SGHTS and YDEGEE. In DNA form, the CDR3 reads TGTGCCAGCAGCTTGGGGCGGTATGAGCAGTTCTTC. This codes for CASSLGRYEQFF. The variable domain in full, with the rest retrieved from reference TRBV5-8 and TRBJ2-1, is EAGVTQSPTHLIKTRGQQATLRCSPISGHTSVYWYQQALGLGLQFLLWYDEGEERNRGNFPPRFSGRQFPNYSSELNVNALELEDSALYLCASSLGRYEQFFGPGTRLTVL.

The chain joins TRBV7-3 to TRBJ2-3; 10 bases agree with TRBD2. CDR1 is SGHTA, CDR2 FQGTGA, per germline. The CDR3 loop spans 16 amino acids. With 6 bases clipped from V and 5 bases from J, the junction kept 11 bases outside the gene matches. DNA of the CDR3: TGTGCCAGCAGTCTGAGCCCAGCGGGAGGGCAAGATACGCAGTATTTT. It translates to CASSLSPAGGQDTQYF.

V is TRBV7-9 and J is TRBJ1-4; D is perhaps TRBD1 (5 bases). The CDR3 is 16 amino acids. Per germline, CDR1 SEHNR and CDR2 FQNEAQ (reference sequence). The V and J ends lost 4 bases and 4 bases respectively, with 16 bases between them. Here the CDR3 reads CASSSTLGALNEKLFF. CDR3 in DNA: TGTGCCAGCAGCTCAACCCTAGGGGCCCTTAATGAAAAACTGTTTTTT.

The V call is TRBV20-1, the J call TRBJ2-1; D unresolved. V was cut by 5 bases and J by 7 bases, with 9 bases left in between. Germline V lookup: CDR1 DFQATT, CDR2 SNEGSKA (reference sequence). The CDR3 sequence is 11 residues long. Written as DNA, the CDR3 is TGCAGTGCTCCCCGGATGAATGAGCAGTTCTTC. It yields the protein CSAPRMNEQFF.

The chain carries TRBV10-2 and TRBJ2-3; D is possibly TRBD2 (6 bases). Germline-derived CDR1 and CDR2 are WSHSY and SAAADI. Trimming left V 0 bases short and J 3 bases short, with 7 bases between. The CDR3 spans 14 residues. The CDR3 loop is CASSESGGTDTQYF. In nucleotides, the CDR3 is TGCGCCAGCAGTGAGTCCGGGGGAACAGATACGCAGTATTTT.

V and J are TRBV6-6 and TRBJ1-2; 9 positions match TRBD1. V shed 5 bases and J 5 bases; nucleotides not matched to a gene: 9. The length of the CDR3 is 15 residues. Germline loops: CDR1 MNHNY, CDR2 SVGAGI (reference sequence). The CDR3 DNA reads TGTGCCAGCAGTACAGCCGCGACAGGGGGTTATGGCTACACCTTC. Translated: CASSTAATGGYGYTF.

CDR3 residues: CASSIGGQTYYGYTF. The CDR3 nucleotides read TGTGCCAGTAGTATAGGGGGACAGACATATTATGGCTACACCTTC. The J gene is TRBJ1-2, the V gene TRBV19; the match to TRBD1 covers 7 bases. V was pared by 1 base and J by 5 bases, with 7 bases of the junction left unmatched. The germline V gene has CDR1 LNHDA and CDR2 SQIVND (reference sequence). The CDR3 has 15 amino acids. Full variable domain (rest looked up from reference TRBV19 and TRBJ1-2): DGGITQSPKYLFRKEGQNVTLSCEQNLNHDAMYWYRQDPGQGLRLIYYSQIVNDFQKGDIAEGYSVSREKKESFPLTVTSAQKNPTAFYLCASSIGGQTYYGYTFGSGTRLTVV.

V usage is TRBV7-2 and J usage is TRBJ1-5, with 7 positions matching TRBD1. Germline V gives CDR1 SGHTA, CDR2 FQGNSA. Germline trimming cut 4 bases from V and 2 bases from J; bases unmatched to any gene: 2. CDR3 length: 14 amino acids. The CDR3 sequence: CASSSGTGNQPQHF. The CDR3 DNA reads as TGTGCCAGCAGCTCCGGGACAGGCAATCAGCCCCAGCATTTT.

The chain couples TRBV11-3 to TRBJ2-1, with D unclear. The CDR3 length is 14 residues. Per germline, CDR1 SGHNT and CDR2 YENEEA. The germline V and J ends were trimmed by 1 base and 12 bases, with 16 bases remaining between them. CDR3 bases: TGTGCCAGCAGCTTAGGTGCAGTGCAAGAGAGGCAGTTCTTC. This encodes CASSLGAVQERQFF.

The V gene is TRBV2, the J gene TRBJ2-5; maybe TRBD1 (5 bases). The CDR3 length is 14 residues. Per the germline V gene, CDR1 is SNHLY and CDR2 is FYNNEI. V lost 4 bases and J lost 2, with 11 bases in between. The CDR3 sequence: CASSGTPVQETQYF. As DNA, the CDR3 is TGTGCCAGCAGTGGGACACCTGTACAAGAGACCCAGTACTTC.

This chain uses TRBV29-1 with TRBJ2-3; TRBD1 aligns across 8 bases. The CDR3 totals 14 residues. The germline CDR1 and CDR2 sequences are SQVTM and ANQGSEA. Trimming at V came to 5 bases and at J to 4 bases, leaving 8 bases not matched to a gene. The CDR3 DNA reads TGCAGCGTTACCCAGGGGGCCTCCCCAGATACGCAGTATTTT. Protein sequence: CSVTQGASPDTQYF.

The chain combines TRBV2 with TRBJ2-1, with 9 bases that match TRBD2. CDR1 is SNHLY, CDR2 FYNNEI, per germline. Trimming removed 6 bases from V and 1 base from J; junction bases left unmatched: 1. This CDR3 is 14 amino acids long. CDR3: CASRAGGSYNEQFF. The CDR3 DNA is TGTGCCAGCAGGGCGGGAGGGTCCTACAATGAGCAGTTCTTC. Filled out from reference TRBV2 and TRBJ2-1, the complete variable domain reads EPEVTQTPSHQVTQMGQEVILRCVPISNHLYFYWYRQILGQKVEFLVSFYNNEISEKSEIFDDQFSVERPDGSNFTLKIRSTKLEDSAMYFCASRAGGSYNEQFFGPGTRLTVL.

This chain uses TRBV5-1 with TRBJ2-3; no clear D. V dropped 4 bases and J dropped 0 bases, with 9 bases sitting between them. The CDR3 has 14 amino acids. Germline V CDR1 and CDR2: SGHRS, YFSETQ. The CDR3 DNA reads TGCGCCAGCAGCCGTCCAGCTAGCACAGATACGCAGTATTTT. It specifies CASSRPASTDTQYF.

This clone was seen once. The chain combines TRBV19 with TRBJ2-5, with TRBD2 as a possible D gene (5 bases). Germline values: CDR1 LNHDA, CDR2 SQIVND (reference sequence). The CDR3 covers 13 residues. V lost 4 bases and J 11 bases, leaving 17 bases between the germline ends. The CDR3 loop is CASSRAAAWEQYF. CDR3 coding DNA: TGTGCCAGTAGTAGGGCAGCCGCGTGGGAGCAGTACTTC. Full variable domain (rest looked up from reference TRBV19 and TRBJ2-5): DGGITQSPKYLFRKEGQNVTLSCEQNLNHDAMYWYRQDPGQGLRLIYYSQIVNDFQKGDIAEGYSVSREKKESFPLTVTSAQKNPTAFYLCASSRAAAWEQYFGPGTRLLVL.

This rearrangement joins TRBV27 to TRBJ1-5; 11 nucleotides align to TRBD1. V was clipped by 6 bases and J by 0 bases; unmatched bases: 10. The germline CDR1 and CDR2 sequences are MNHEY and SMNVEV (reference sequence). The CDR3 totals 18 residues. The CDR3 region has the DNA TGTGCCAGCAGCCCTGGGACAGGGGGAGGATATAGCAATCAGCCCCAGCATTTT. Encoded protein: CASSPGTGGGYSNQPQHF.

This sequence joins TRBV28 and TRBJ1-3; TRBD1 agrees at 8 bases. The CDR3 is 15 amino acids. V was pared by 1 base and J by 2 bases, with 1 base of the junction left unmatched. Germline values: CDR1 MDHEN, CDR2 SYDVKM. Written as DNA, the CDR3 is TGTGCCAGCAGTTTATTACAGGGGGCTGGAAACACCATATATTTT. Protein: CASSLLQGAGNTIYF.

The chain carries TRBV28 and TRBJ1-2; 7 positions agree with TRBD1. The length of the CDR3 is 11 residues. CDR1 is MDHEN, CDR2 SYDVKM, per germline. Trimming removed 8 bases from V and 6 bases from J; junction bases left unmatched: 3. The CDR3 DNA reads TGTGCCAGCTACAGGGGTAATGGCTACACCTTC. It encodes CASYRGNGYTF.

The chain joins TRBV7-2 to TRBJ2-7; no clear D gene. Trimming took 2 bases from V and 3 from J, leaving 14 bases between them. CDR1 is SGHTA, CDR2 FQGNSA, per germline. This CDR3 has 15 residues. CDR3 DNA sequence: TGTGCCAGCAGCTTATTTGAAGGCGCGAACTACGAGCAGTACTTC. This encodes CASSLFEGANYEQYF.

The rearrangement links TRBV7-9 to TRBJ1-1; TRBD1 aligns across 8 bases. The length of the CDR3 is 14 residues. Germline V gives CDR1 SEHNR, CDR2 FQNEAQ (reference sequence). The trim removed 6 bases at V and 1 base at J, leaving 4 bases unmatched. CDR3 nucleotide sequence: TGTGCCAGCAGTTTCACAGGGGGGAACACTGAAGCTTTCTTT. Translating gives CASSFTGGNTEAFF.

The rearrangement uses TRBV7-8 and TRBJ2-7; a weak D match, TRBD2 (5 bases). Trimming took off 4 bases at V and 1 base at J, with 11 bases between the two ends. This CDR3 region has 14 residues. Germline-derived CDR1 and CDR2 are SGHVS and FQNEAQ. CDR3 nucleotide sequence: TGTGCCAGCAGCTACCGGGATAGGTCCTACGAGCAGTACTTC. This gives the protein CASSYRDRSYEQYF. The variable domain in full, with the rest retrieved from reference TRBV7-8 and TRBJ2-7, is GAGVSQSPRYKVAKRGQDVALRCDPISGHVSLFWYQQALGQGPEFLTYFQNEAQLDKSGLPSDRFFAERPEGSVSTLKIQRTQQEDSAVYLCASSYRDRSYEQYFGPGTRLTVT.

This clone was detected once. CDR3 DNA: TGCGCCAGCAGCTTGCCCGCAGGGACGCACTACGAGCAGTACTTC. Encoded protein: CASSLPAGTHYEQYF. This rearrangement joins TRBV5-1 to TRBJ2-5, with D perhaps matching TRBD1 or TRBD2 (5 bases each). The end of the DNA aligns better with TRBJ2-7, so the J call may be wrong. The CDR3 contains 15 residues. CDR1 and CDR2 from the germline V gene are SGHRS and YFSETQ.

J is TRBJ2-3 and V is TRBV7-3; D is unresolved. This CDR3 comprises 13 residues. CDR1 SGHTA and CDR2 FQGTGA come from the germline V gene. V was clipped by 8 bases and J by 1 base, with 10 bases between them. CDR3 loop: CASAKSRTDTQYF. CDR3 nucleotide sequence: TGTGCCAGCGCGAAGAGCCGCACAGATACGCAGTATTTT.

This sequence joins TRBV2 and TRBJ1-4; 9 bases line up with TRBD1. The CDR3 is made up of 16 amino acids. CDR1 and CDR2 from the germline V gene are SNHLY and FYNNEI. V lost 5 bases and J lost 3; bases outside the gene matches: 7. The CDR3 coding sequence is TGTGCCAGCAGTCCTAACAGGGGGCTAGCTAATGAAAAACTGTTTTTT. This gives the protein CASSPNRGLANEKLFF.

CDR3 coding DNA: TGTGCCAGCAGTACCGGACTAGAACGCACCCAAGAGACCCAGTACTTC. Translated, it gives CASSTGLERTQETQYF. The rearrangement links TRBV28 to TRBJ2-5, with 7 bases lining up with TRBD2. The CDR3 contains 16 residues. The ends lost 5 bases at V and 1 base at J; junction bases unmatched: 10. Germline-derived CDR1 and CDR2 are MDHEN and SYDVKM.